A selection of T cell receptor beta chains follows, all from one sample in a study of blood T cell repertoires in COVID-19. The repertoire was sequenced with immunoSEQ multiplex PCR; TCRdb's copy has only in-frame clones and lacks some. The sample has approximately 150,000 clones; roughly 80% are singletons. Sequencing was performed on peripheral blood. These receptors originate from a human donor in a cohort sampled during active COVID-19. CDR3s include the opening cysteine and the closing phenylalanine or tryptophan. D genes are given only for firm matches. Rows give clone size only sometimes, using once, few, many, or a class for an expanded clone.

D	V	size	J	DNA	CDR3
NA	TRBV19	NA	TRBJ1-2	TGTGCCACTAGACTTGACAGGCGCCGTGACTATGGCTACACCTTC	CATRLDRRRDYGYTF
TRBD1	TRBV30	NA	TRBJ2-3	TGTGCCTGGGGACAGGGCCCCCGCACAGATACGCAGTATTTT	CAWGQGPRTDTQYF
TRBD1	TRBV15	NA	TRBJ2-3	TGTGCCACCGCCGCGGACAGGGGGTTCACAGATACGCAGTATTTT	CATAADRGFTDTQYF
NA	TRBV4-2	once	TRBJ2-7	TGTGCCAGCAGCCAAGGACCGGGGTTCGGCTCCTACGAGCAGTACTTC	CASSQGPGFGSYEQYF
NA	TRBV4-2	few	TRBJ1-2	TGTGCCAGCAGCCAAACAGGGCCCCCTTTGAATAACTATGGCTACACCTTC	CASSQTGPPLNNYGYTF
NA	TRBV10-3	once	TRBJ2-2	TGTGCCATCAGACCCGGACAGTTAAACACCGGGGAGCTGTTTTTT	CAIRPGQLNTGELFF
TRBD1	TRBV6-1	NA	TRBJ1-6	TGTGCCAGCAGTGAAGATAGGACAGGGTATAATTCACCCCTCCACTTT	CASSEDRTGYNSPLHF
NA	TRBV5-1	NA	TRBJ2-3	TGCGCCAGCAGCTGGGCGAGGGCTACAGATACGCAGTATTTT	CASSWARATDTQYF
TRBD2	TRBV3-1/TRBV3-2	NA	TRBJ2-3	TGTGCCAGCAGCCACCGGACTAGCGGGAGGGATACGCAGTATTTT	CASSHRTSGRDTQYF
NA	TRBV14	NA	TRBJ1-2	TGTGCCAGCAGCCAAATTGCAGGATATGGCTACACCTTC	CASSQIAGYGYTF
TRBD2	TRBV11-2	once	TRBJ2-5	TGTGCCAGCAGCTCCCTAGCGGGGAGTCAAGAGACCCAGTACTTC	CASSSLAGSQETQYF
NA	TRBV7-9	NA	TRBJ1-6	TGTGCCAGCAGCCCGACGGGGGGCGATTCACCCCTCCACTTT	CASSPTGGDSPLHF
NA	TRBV2	NA	TRBJ2-2	TGTGCCAGCAGTACCGGGACAAGGACCGGGGAGCTGTTTTTT	CASSTGTRTGELFF
TRBD1	TRBV28	NA	TRBJ1-5	TGTGCCAGCAGTTCGATCAGACAGGGGAGTCAGCCCCAGCATTTT	CASSSIRQGSQPQHF
NA	TRBV15	NA	TRBJ1-2	TGTGCCACCAGCAGAACTAGATCCTATGGCTACACCTTC	CATSRTRSYGYTF
NA	TRBV6-5	once	TRBJ1-3	TGTGCCAGCAGTTACGGAGTCCCGGGCTCTGGAAACACCATATATTTT	CASSYGVPGSGNTIYF
NA	TRBV4-2	NA	TRBJ1-5	TGTGCCAGCAGCCAAGATCTTCTGGCAGCGGACAATCAGCCCCAGCATTTT	CASSQDLLAADNQPQHF
TRBD2	TRBV2	NA	TRBJ2-1	TGTGCCAGCAGTGGACTAGCGGGGGTGAATGAGCAGTTCTTC	CASSGLAGVNEQFF
TRBD1	TRBV7-6	NA	TRBJ1-1	TGTGCCAGCAGCTTATCTCCGACAGGGGTGAACACTGAAGCTTTCTTT	CASSLSPTGVNTEAFF
NA	TRBV10-1	once	TRBJ2-1	TGCGCCAGCAGTGAGGTCGGACACTACAATGAGCAGTTCTTC	CASSEVGHYNEQFF
NA	TRBV5-1	NA	TRBJ2-7	TGCGCCAGCAGCTTGGTCCAGACCTACGAGCAGTACTTC	CASSLVQTYEQYF
NA	TRBV3-1/TRBV3-2	NA	TRBJ2-1	TGTGCCAGCAGCCAAATCAGTTACAATGAGCAGTTCTTC	CASSQISYNEQFF
NA	TRBV28	NA	TRBJ2-2	TGTGCCAGCAGGTCAGGGGTGCACGGGGAGCTGTTTTTT	CASRSGVHGELFF
TRBD2	TRBV5-1	NA	TRBJ2-1	TGCGCCAGCAGCTTGGGGACTAGCGGTTACAATGAGCAGTTCTTC	CASSLGTSGYNEQFF
NA	TRBV2	once	TRBJ2-5	TGTGCCAGCTGCCTAGTGGAGACCCAGTACTTC	CASCLVETQYF
TRBD2	TRBV9	NA	TRBJ2-5	TGTGCCAGCAGCGTAGCCGGGGGGACTAGCGGTACCCAAGAGACCCAGTACTTC	CASSVAGGTSGTQETQYF
TRBD2	TRBV29-1	NA	TRBJ2-5	TGCAGCGTTGAAGATTTCCAGAGCGAGGCTCGACTAGCGGGAGCTTTCCAAGAGACCCAGTACTTC	CSVEDFQSEARLAGAFQETQYF
TRBD1	TRBV27	NA	TRBJ2-5	TGTGCCAGCAGTCCGCGGGGGACAGGGAACCAAGAGACCCAGTACTTC	CASSPRGTGNQETQYF
TRBD1	TRBV3-1/TRBV3-2	once	TRBJ1-6	TGTGCCAGCAGCCAAGGAGGGACAGGACTTAATTCACCCCTCCACTTT	CASSQGGTGLNSPLHF
NA	TRBV3-1/TRBV3-2	NA	TRBJ1-1	TGTGCCAGCAGCCAAGCGGCGGGGGGCACTGAAGCTTTCTTT	CASSQAAGGTEAFF
NA	TRBV2	few	TRBJ2-7	TGTGCCAGCAGTGAAGCGGGGCAGGGCTTCTCCTACGAGCAGTACTTC	CASSEAGQGFSYEQYF
NA	TRBV4-1	NA	TRBJ2-3	TGCGCCAGCACCGGAGGGAGGACAGATACGCAGTATTTT	CASTGGRTDTQYF
NA	TRBV7-8	NA	TRBJ1-2	TGTGCCAGCACCCTAGCCGGGGGTTTAGGGGGCTACACCTTC	CASTLAGGLGGYTF
TRBD1	TRBV6-5	NA	TRBJ1-2	TGTGCCAGCAGTACAAGACAGGGTGGCTACACCTTC	CASSTRQGGYTF
TRBD1	TRBV6-6	NA	TRBJ1-2	TGTGCCAGCAGTCACCTAGGACAGGGTAGCTATGGCTACACCTTC	CASSHLGQGSYGYTF
NA	TRBV4-2	NA	TRBJ1-4	TGTGCCAGCAGCCTCAGACAGGAACCTAATGAAAAACTGTTTTTT	CASSLRQEPNEKLFF